Presented here are 25 T cell receptor beta chains from one specimen sequenced in a study of cytomegalovirus exposure and HLA in healthy donors. Profiled with immunoSEQ multiplex PCR; TCRdb holds only in-frame clones, not every one. The table lists 78,000 or so clones, roughly 94% of them singletons, with roughly 3% in the top ten. Sequenced: PBMCs. The receptors originated from a woman younger than 30 in good health and CMV-seropositive.

The chain recombines TRBV6-1 with TRBJ1-2, with TRBD1 matching 10 bases. The CDR3 contains 17 residues. Germline V gives CDR1 MNHNS, CDR2 SASEGT. V gave up 4 bases and J gave up 4 bases; unmatched junction bases: 12. For the CDR3, the DNA is TGTGCCAGCAGTGGACAGGGGGCGACTCAACGAACCTATGGCTACACCTTC. This sequence encodes CASSGQGATQRTYGYTF.

This clone was recorded once. The V gene is TRBV6-1, the J gene TRBJ2-7, with D perhaps TRBD2 (5 bases). The CDR3 runs to 15 residues. V lost 11 bases to trimming and J lost 0 bases, with 20 bases between them. CDR1 MNHNS and CDR2 SASEGT come from the germline V gene. The CDR3 region is CAGGGYWRTSYEQYF. The CDR3 DNA reads TGTGCCGGAGGCGGATATTGGAGGACCTCCTACGAGCAGTACTTC.

The CDR3, as DNA: TGTGCCAGCAGCTTAGGAGTCCATCAGCCCCAGCATTTT. This encodes CASSLGVHQPQHF. This sequence joins TRBV7-9 and TRBJ1-5; D is uncertain. Germline V gives CDR1 SEHNR, CDR2 FQNEAQ (reference sequence). The length of the CDR3 is 13 residues. Trimming pared 1 base from V and 5 bases from J, leaving 6 bases between.

The V call is TRBV28, the J call TRBJ1-2, with 7 bases aligning to TRBD1. CDR1 and CDR2 from the germline V gene are MDHEN and SYDVKM. J gave up 7 bases and V 6 bases, and 17 bases lay outside the gene matches. The CDR3 length is 16 residues. CDR3 coding DNA: TGTGCCAGCAGGACCCCTAGACAGGGCAGGTTTAGTGGCTACACCTTC. Its translation: CASRTPRQGRFSGYTF.

V is TRBV5-4 and J is TRBJ1-2, with D tentatively TRBD1 (6 bases). There are 15 residues in the CDR3. Germline V gene sequence: CDR1 SGHNT, CDR2 YYREEE (reference sequence). Trimming shortened V by 1 base and J by 0 bases, and 10 bases separated the two germline ends. CDR3 nucleotide sequence: TGTGCCAGCAGCTTGCCTGGACAGTCTAACTATGGCTACACCTTC. As protein: CASSLPGQSNYGYTF.

This clone was seen only once. V gene TRBV27 combines with J gene TRBJ1-5; TRBD1 agrees at 7 bases. Germline lookup yields CDR1 MNHEY and CDR2 SMNVEV (reference sequence). The CDR3 length is 13 residues. V shed 5 bases, J shed 8 bases, and the junction held 6 bases outside the gene matches. In DNA, the CDR3 is TGTGCCAGCAGTGGTGAACAGGGGAAGCCCCAGCATTTT. Its translation: CASSGEQGKPQHF.

This clone was counted once. This sequence joins TRBV4-1 and TRBJ1-4; no clear D gene. V was shortened by 1 base and J by 8 bases, with 14 bases between the two germline ends. This CDR3 spans 15 amino acids. CDR1 and CDR2 (germline): MGHRA, YSYEKL. The CDR3 protein is CASSQVSVSLEKLFF. The DNA for the CDR3 is TGCGCCAGCAGCCAAGTTTCAGTCTCTTTGGAAAAACTGTTTTTT.

The V and J genes are TRBV30 and TRBJ1-6; D unclear. This CDR3 spans 15 amino acids. Germline V gene sequence: CDR1 GTSNPN, CDR2 SVGIG (reference sequence). Deletions cut 4 bases from V and 7 bases from J, with 17 bases between. CDR3: CAWTPRAAENSPLHF. CDR3 DNA: TGTGCCTGGACCCCCCGCGCCGCCGAAAATTCACCCCTCCACTTT.

The rearrangement joins TRBV27 to TRBJ2-7; 10 positions match TRBD2. CDR1 MNHEY and CDR2 SMNVEV come from the germline V gene (reference sequence). V lost 6 bases and J lost 4; bases outside the gene matches: 3. The CDR3 covers 13 residues. DNA of the CDR3: TGTGCCAGCAGACCTAGCGGGAGTTACGAGCAGTACTTC. This codes for CASRPSGSYEQYF.

The chain joins TRBV5-6 to TRBJ2-3; TRBD1 agrees at 10 bases. CDR1 is SGHDT, CDR2 YYEEEE, per germline. J gave up 3 bases and V 5 bases, and 6 bases lay outside the gene matches. This CDR3 spans 15 amino acids. CDR3 loop: CASRTRDRGTDTQYF. The CDR3 nucleotides are TGTGCCAGCAGGACCCGGGACAGGGGAACAGATACGCAGTATTTT.

The chain joins TRBV19 to TRBJ2-2; TRBD1 agrees at 8 bases. CDR1 is LNHDA and CDR2 is SQIVND in the germline V gene (reference sequence). After removal of 7 bases from V and 6 bases from J, the junction contained 7 bases not matched to a gene. The CDR3 loop spans 14 amino acids. CDR3 DNA: TGTGCCAGTACCCCACAGGGGGGTGCCGGGGAGCTGTTTTTT. It is translated as CASTPQGGAGELFF.

This rearrangement joins TRBV7-2 to TRBJ1-6, with 7 bases matching TRBD1. The CDR3 sequence is 15 residues long. V gave up 5 bases and J gave up 9 bases; unmatched junction bases: 10. CDR1 SGHTA and CDR2 FQGNSA come from the germline V gene. The CDR3 sequence: CASSPAGGGGSPLHF. CDR3 bases: TGTGCCAGCAGCCCAGCAGGGGGTGGTGGTTCACCCCTCCACTTT.

The count of this clone is one. The chain employs TRBV28 and TRBJ2-5, with 8 nucleotides matching TRBD2. CDR1 and CDR2 (germline): MDHEN, SYDVKM. The CDR3 totals 14 residues. V trimming: 7 bases; J trimming: 5 bases; junction bases outside the gene matches: 9. Written as DNA, the CDR3 is TGTGCCAGCAATGGGGCGGGAGGCCGGGAGACCCAGTACTTC. It encodes CASNGAGGRETQYF.

This sequence joins TRBV7-3 and TRBJ2-2; D perhaps matches TRBD2 (6 bases). This CDR3 region has 16 residues. The germline V and J ends were trimmed by 1 base and 1 base, with 10 bases remaining between them. From germline, CDR1 is SGHTA and CDR2 FQGTGA. In DNA form, the CDR3 reads TGTGCCAGCAGCTTAAACGGGGGTGAGAACACCGGGGAGCTGTTTTTT. This gives the protein CASSLNGGENTGELFF.

The rearrangement joins TRBV7-7 to TRBJ2-6; 9 bases align to TRBD1. Per germline, CDR1 SSHAT and CDR2 FNYEAQ (reference sequence). CDR3 length: 16 amino acids. The CDR3 nucleotides are TGTGCTGGCGGGACAGGGTCAAGCTCTGGGGCCAACGTCCTGACTTTC. Its protein is CAGGTGSSSGANVLTF.

This chain joins TRBV29-1 and TRBJ1-3; the match to TRBD1 covers 10 bases. Germline assignment: CDR1 SQVTM and CDR2 ANQGSEA. CDR3 length equals 14 residues. After removal of 6 bases from V and 1 base from J, the junction contained 3 bases not matched to a gene. The CDR3 is CSVRQGASGNTIYF. DNA for the CDR3: TGCAGCGTAAGACAGGGGGCTTCTGGAAACACCATATATTTT.

CDR3 nucleotides: TGTGCCACTCTTGGGGACAGGGACTACGAGCAGTACTTC. Protein sequence: CATLGDRDYEQYF. The chain is built from TRBV28 and TRBJ2-7; 9 positions agree with TRBD1. The V and J ends lost 10 bases and 3 bases, in that order; junction bases with no gene match: 7. Germline CDR1 reads MDHEN; CDR2 reads SYDVKM. CDR3 length equals 13 residues.

CDR3 in amino acids: CASSHPTDPSQPQHF. The CDR3, as DNA: TGCGCCAGCAGCCACCCGACAGATCCATCGCAGCCCCAGCATTTT. The rearrangement joins TRBV4-1 to TRBJ1-5; D possibly corresponds to TRBD1 (5 bases). V shed 3 bases and J shed 7 bases, with 16 bases lying between them. CDR3 size: 15 residues. Looked up from germline, CDR1 is MGHRA and CDR2 is YSYEKL.

The CDR3 sequence is CASSPLRGGGMGGVYNEQFF. The CDR3 DNA reads TGTGCCAGCAGTCCACTAAGGGGCGGGGGTATGGGGGGAGTCTACAATGAGCAGTTCTTC. V gene TRBV27 combines with J gene TRBJ2-1, with TRBD2 identical over 7 bases. Per the germline V gene, CDR1 is MNHEY and CDR2 is SMNVEV (reference sequence). The CDR3 runs to 20 residues. J lost 3 bases, V lost 5 bases, and 22 bases had no gene match.

Comment on this clone: A read error may account for a junction end that differs from germline. The chain combines TRBV30 with TRBJ1-1, with no clear D. The germline V gene encodes CDR1 GTSNPN and CDR2 SVGIG (reference sequence). The CDR3 is 13 residues long. DNA of the CDR3: TGTGCCTGGACGACTTCTCAGAACGCTGAAGCTTTCTTT. Its protein product is CAWTTSQNAEAFF.

The chain carries TRBV7-9 and TRBJ1-2; no definite D call. CDR3 length equals 16 residues. The germline V gene encodes CDR1 SEHNR and CDR2 FQNEAQ (reference sequence). Trimming took off 1 base at V and 3 bases at J, with 15 bases between the two ends. CDR3 bases: TGTGCCAGCAGCTTAGATAACCGGGAACGATACTATGGCTACACCTTC. This sequence encodes CASSLDNRERYYGYTF.

The chain couples TRBV5-4 to TRBJ1-1; TRBD1 aligns across 8 bases. V dropped 4 bases and J dropped 5; count of bases not matched to a gene: 7. The CDR3 contains 14 residues. CDR1 SGHNT and CDR2 YYREEE come from the germline V gene (reference sequence). CDR3 nucleotide sequence: TGTGCCAGCAGCCTGGCCGGGACAGGTACTGAAGCTTTCTTT. This translates into CASSLAGTGTEAFF.

V usage is TRBV18 and J usage is TRBJ2-1, with 7 bases lining up with TRBD1. V shed 6 bases and J 2 bases; nucleotides not matched to a gene: 10. Germline CDR1 is KGHSH and CDR2 is LQKENI. The CDR3 consists of 16 residues. For the CDR3, the DNA is TGTGCCAGCTCCCCCACAGGGGTAGACCCCTACAATGAGCAGTTCTTC. Protein: CASSPTGVDPYNEQFF.

V usage is TRBV9 and J usage is TRBJ1-6; the D gene is possibly TRBD1 (5 bases). CDR3 length: 15 amino acids. Trimming shortened V by 4 bases and J by 7 bases, and 15 bases separated the two germline ends. Germline-derived CDR1 and CDR2 are SGDLS and YYNGEE. For the CDR3, the DNA is TGTGCCAGCAGCTCCCAGGTCGGGGGGAATTCACCCCTCCACTTT. As protein: CASSSQVGGNSPLHF.

The V gene is TRBV4-1, the J gene TRBJ2-1; D may be TRBD2 (5 bases). This CDR3 has 15 amino acids. Germline values: CDR1 MGHRA, CDR2 YSYEKL. V lost 2 bases and J 0 bases, leaving 8 bases between the germline ends. For the CDR3, the DNA is TGCGCCAGCAGCCAAATCGACTACTCCTACAATGAGCAGTTCTTC. Translating gives CASSQIDYSYNEQFF.